The 9 T cell receptor beta chains below all came from one sample that was sequenced in a study of T cells in Graves' hyperthyroidism and ophthalmopathy. Amplification of TCR beta CDR3 regions was performed using RNA transcripts as template. The TCR CDR3 first-round RT-PCR relied on the HTBI primer set. From the multiplex PCR reads, TCRdb called clonotypes with MiXCR, one entry per CDR3 protein. The data hold a few hundred thousand distinct CDR3 sequences, with more than 11% observed a single time. The specimen was blood. All receptors derive from a woman under 40 with Graves' hyperthyroidism that later progressed to Graves' ophthalmopathy.

To note about this clonotype: The junction and the germline gene differ at one end; a read error may be behind it. V is TRBV11-3 and J is TRBJ2-3, with D tentatively TRBD2 (6 bases). The germline V gene has CDR1 SGHNT and CDR2 YENEEA. The CDR3 has 15 amino acids. DNA for the CDR3: TGTACCAGCAGCTTAGATAGCGGCAATACAGATACGCAGTATTTT. As protein: CTSSLDSGNTDTQYF.

This clonotype was seen at least ten times. The rearrangement links TRBV11-2 to TRBJ1-4, with D unresolved. The CDR3 totals 15 residues. The V gene's germline CDR1 is SGHAT and CDR2 FQNNGV. V was cut by 5 bases and J by 2 bases, with 12 bases left in between. The CDR3 sequence is CASSPSLGTNEKLFF. CDR3 coding DNA: TGTGCCAGCAGCCCCTCCCTAGGCACTAATGAAAAACTGTTTTTT.

In this sample, this clonotype turned up many times. The CDR3 is CASSRGGGTGETQYF. The DNA of the CDR3 is TGCGCCAGCAGCCGGGGCGGGGGGACAGGAGAGACCCAGTACTTC. This chain links TRBV4-1 with TRBJ2-5; either TRBD1 or TRBD2 may supply D (8 bases each). V gave up 4 bases and J gave up 4 bases, with 16 bases separating them. The CDR3 contains 15 residues. Per the germline V gene, CDR1 is MGHRA and CDR2 is YSYEKL.

This clonotype was picked up a small number of times. The chain recombines TRBV6-2 or TRBV6-3 with TRBJ2-2, with 7 bases that match TRBD1. The CDR3 spans 18 residues. J was trimmed by 7 bases and V by 7 bases; bases with no gene match: 21. Germline CDR1 and CDR2: MNHEY and SVGEGT. The CDR3 loop is CASTIQGGTRILSGELFF. The CDR3 DNA sequence: TGTGCCAGCACCATCCAAGGGGGCACCCGTATTCTTAGCGGGGAGCTGTTTTTT.

The rearrangement uses TRBV27 and TRBJ2-1, with a weak D call TRBD1 (5 bases). This CDR3 has 17 amino acids. V lost 5 bases, J lost 0 bases, and 17 bases lay in between. Germline values: CDR1 MNHEY, CDR2 SMNVEV (reference sequence). The DNA of the CDR3 is TGTGCCAGCAGTATAACCTCGGACATAGGCTCCTACAATGAGCAGTTCTTC. Encoded protein: CASSITSDIGSYNEQFF.

This clonotype was seen only once. The rearrangement links TRBV5-6 to TRBJ1-5; TRBD1 agrees at 7 bases. CDR3 length: 14 residues. CDR1 is SGHDT and CDR2 is YYEEEE in the germline V gene. V shed 4 bases, J shed 8 bases, and the junction held 9 bases outside the gene matches. The CDR3, as DNA: TGTGCCAGCAGCAAGGGACAGTGCATAGAGCCCCAGCATTTT. Amino acid sequence: CASSKGQCIEPQHF.

This clonotype came up many times. The chain joins TRBV12-3 or TRBV12-4 to TRBJ1-2, with TRBD1 as a possible D gene (5 bases). This CDR3 region has 16 residues. V lost 4 bases and J lost 7, with 22 bases in between. The CDR3, as DNA: TGTGCCAGCAGTTACCCGGGACTGACAAATCATCCTGGCTACACCTTC. Translated, it gives CASSYPGLTNHPGYTF.

This chain joins TRBV24-1 and TRBJ2-7, with D perhaps matching TRBD1 (5 bases). Germline V lookup: CDR1 KGHDR, CDR2 SFDVKD. This CDR3 spans 12 amino acids. The germline V and J ends were trimmed by 9 bases and 5 bases, with 13 bases remaining between them. The CDR3 DNA reads as TGTGCCACCCTTGATTGGGGCCACGAGCAGTACTTC. Residues: CATLDWGHEQYF.

The chain is built from TRBV6-2 or TRBV6-3 and TRBJ2-1, with D possibly being TRBD1 (6 bases). The CDR3 is 15 amino acids. Germline CDR1 is MNHEY and CDR2 is SVGEGT. V lost 6 bases and J 3 bases, leaving 15 bases between the germline ends. DNA of the CDR3: TGTGCCAGCAGCTCCGTCGGACAGCGCTACAATGAGCAGTTCTTC. Amino acids: CASSSVGQRYNEQFF.